What follows is one TCR beta chain and its context. Its target is unknown. Only in-frame clones appear in the TCRdb table, and some are missing; sequencing was by immunoSEQ multiplex PCR. The sample lists fewer than 3 million clones; less than 95% were seen once. This sample is drawn from a study of shared clonotypes between healthy human individuals. Study information: There were three CD4 naive, three CD4 memory, two CD8 naive and one CD8 memory plates per donor. Study-level findings and limits: Sharing of clonotypes among donors was expected to vary with sequencing depth.

The clonotype originates from a man younger than 35 in good health. Some clones in this sample may be carry-over from other donors' samples. The sample taken for sequencing was naive CD4+ T cells from PBMCs. Sample subset: CD45RA+ positively selected.

Here the CDR3 reads CAWSVSGTGFQPQHF. CDR3 sequence (DNA): TGTGCCTGGAGTGTATCTGGGACAGGGTTTCAGCCCCAGCATTTT. V usage is TRBV30 and J usage is TRBJ1-5, with TRBD1 matching 9 bases. V gave up 0 bases and J gave up 6 bases; unmatched junction bases: 6. This CDR3 is 15 amino acids long. Germline V gene lookup returns CDR1 GTSNPN and CDR2 SVGIG (reference sequence).